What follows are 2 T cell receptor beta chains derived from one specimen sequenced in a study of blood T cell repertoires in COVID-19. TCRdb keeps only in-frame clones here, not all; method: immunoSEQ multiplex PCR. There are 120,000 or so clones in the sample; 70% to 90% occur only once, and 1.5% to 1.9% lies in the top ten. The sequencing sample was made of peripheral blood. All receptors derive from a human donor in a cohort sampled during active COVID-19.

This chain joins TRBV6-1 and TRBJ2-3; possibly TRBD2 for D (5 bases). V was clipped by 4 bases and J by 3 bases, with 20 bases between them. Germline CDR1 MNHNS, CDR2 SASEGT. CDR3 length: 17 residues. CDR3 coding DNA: TGTGCCAGCAGTGCCCAACGTGGACTGAGAACAACAGATACGCAGTATTTT. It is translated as CASSAQRGLRTTDTQYF.

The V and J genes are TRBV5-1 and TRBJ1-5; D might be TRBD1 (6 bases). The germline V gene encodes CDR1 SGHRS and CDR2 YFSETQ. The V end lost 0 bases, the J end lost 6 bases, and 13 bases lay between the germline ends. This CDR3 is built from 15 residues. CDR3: CASSLGGGRGQPQHF. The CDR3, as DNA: TGCGCCAGCAGCTTGGGGGGGGGCCGGGGTCAGCCCCAGCATTTT.